A single sample gave rise to the 11 T cell receptor beta chains below, sequenced in a study of response to subunit inactivated influenza vaccine. TCRdb reprocessed the RT-PCR reads with MiXCR, giving one entry per CDR3 protein. The sample comprises about 780,000 distinct CDR3 sequences, approximately 17% of which are singletons, and around 9.9% rests with the top ten. Sequenced here: PBMCs from blood, sampled 5 days after vaccination. These receptors all stem from a man aged 50 or older who received an inactivated influenza vaccine.

About this clonotype: Mismatch with germline at one junction end may stem from a read error. The rearrangement links TRBV5-1 to TRBJ2-5, with D uncertain. Germline CDR1 reads SGHRS; CDR2 reads YFSETQ. This CDR3 has 13 amino acids. CDR3 DNA sequence: TGCGCCAGGAGCTTGGACCTGCAAGAGACCCAGTACTTC. It translates to CARSLDLQETQYF.

V and J are TRBV10-3 and TRBJ2-3; D is unresolved. Between the trimmed V and J ends, which lost 0 bases and 8 bases, there was a span of 15 bases. CDR3 size: 15 residues. Germline V gives CDR1 ENHRY, CDR2 SYGVKD. The DNA of the CDR3 is TGTGCCATCAGTGAGTCGGGCCGGAGACTCGGTACGCAGTATTTT. It yields the protein CAISESGRRLGTQYF.

The CDR3 protein is CASHPYPQGQQYF. The CDR3 DNA reads TGTGCCAGCCATCCTTACCCCCAGGGCCAGCAGTACTTC. The chain is built from TRBV6-1 and TRBJ2-7; weak D call: TRBD1 (5 bases). The germline gives CDR1 MNHNS, CDR2 SASEGT. V lost 8 bases and J lost 8, with 19 bases in between. The CDR3 length is 13 residues.

The chain carries TRBV5-1 and TRBJ2-1, with TRBD1 identical over 7 bases. The CDR3 loop spans 15 amino acids. J gave up 6 bases and V 4 bases, and 10 bases lay outside the gene matches. Germline V gene data show CDR1 as SGHRS and CDR2 as YFSETQ. This CDR3 is CASSATGVWLNEQFF. CDR3 in DNA: TGCGCCAGCAGCGCCACAGGGGTATGGCTCAATGAGCAGTTCTTC. Complete variable domain (other parts from reference TRBV5-1 and TRBJ2-1): KAGVTQTPRYLIKTRGQQVTLSCSPISGHRSVSWYQQTPGQGLQFLFEYFSETQRNKGNFPGRFSGRQFSNSRSEMNVSTLELGDSALYLCASSATGVWLNEQFFGPGTRLTVL.

This clonotype turned up a few times. V gene TRBV6-5 combines with J gene TRBJ1-2, with a tentative D call TRBD1 (5 bases). This CDR3 is 18 amino acids long. The V gene lost 2 bases and the J gene lost 2 bases, with 21 bases spanning the gap. CDR1 MNHEY and CDR2 SVGAGI come from the germline V gene. This CDR3 reads CASSYTIGGLGANYGYTF. The CDR3 DNA reads TGTGCCAGCAGTTACACGATCGGGGGGTTAGGGGCAAACTATGGCTACACCTTC.

The chain combines TRBV20-1 with TRBJ2-1; TRBD1 or TRBD2 may be the D gene (5 bases each). Trimming took 3 bases from V and 4 from J, leaving 16 bases between them. This CDR3 contains 15 residues. Germline loops: CDR1 DFQATT, CDR2 SNEGSKA (reference sequence). CDR3 residues: CSASRDASPYNEQFF. Written as DNA, the CDR3 is TGCAGTGCTAGTCGGGACGCTTCGCCATACAATGAGCAGTTCTTC.

This clonotype was picked up a small number of times. The chain couples TRBV20-1 to TRBJ2-3; D gene unclear. V was pared by 1 base and J by 2 bases, with 13 bases between. CDR1 is DFQATT, CDR2 SNEGSKA, per germline (reference sequence). The CDR3 sequence is 15 residues long. In DNA form, the CDR3 reads TGCAGTGCTAGAGTTTCGAGAGGCCCCACAGATACGCAGTATTTT. Amino acid sequence: CSARVSRGPTDTQYF.

This clonotype showed up just a few times. This chain uses TRBV7-8 with TRBJ2-2, with TRBD2 identical over 9 bases. The germline CDR1 and CDR2 sequences are SGHVS and FQNEAQ. There are 15 residues in the CDR3. Unmatched junction bases numbered 7, after V lost 6 bases and J lost 5 bases. DNA of the CDR3: TGTGCCAGCAGGGGGGAAAGCGGGGGGACCGGGGAGCTGTTTTTT. Its translation: CASRGESGGTGELFF.

The chain carries TRBV19 and TRBJ1-5; D not certain. This CDR3 has 13 residues. Trimming left V 5 bases short and J 5 bases short, with 10 bases between. The V gene's germline CDR1 is LNHDA and CDR2 SQIVND (reference sequence). CDR3 protein: CASSFGFDQPQHF. The CDR3 coding sequence is TGTGCCAGTAGTTTCGGATTTGATCAGCCCCAGCATTTT.

The table lists this clonotype with a few counts. The chain employs TRBV5-6 and TRBJ2-7; 11 bases line up with TRBD2. The CDR3 is 16 amino acids. CDR1 is SGHDT and CDR2 is YYEEEE in the germline V gene. V shed 4 bases, J shed 2 bases, and the junction held 8 bases outside the gene matches. CDR3 loop: CASSPMLGLAAYEQYF. The CDR3 coding sequence is TGTGCCAGCAGCCCGATGCTGGGACTAGCGGCCTACGAGCAGTACTTC.

This clonotype showed up just a few times. CDR3 bases: TGTGCCAGCAGCTTAGCGGTCGGGACAGGAGAAGGGACCCAGTACTTC. It translates to CASSLAVGTGEGTQYF. The V and J genes are TRBV11-2 and TRBJ2-5; 8 bases map to TRBD1. The CDR3 runs to 16 residues. After removal of 1 base from V and 7 bases from J, the junction contained 11 bases not matched to a gene. CDR1 SGHAT and CDR2 FQNNGV come from the germline V gene.